The rows below give T cell receptor beta chains drawn from one sample of a study of shared clonotypes between healthy human individuals. Libraries were prepared by immunoSEQ multiplex PCR; TCRdb keeps only in-frame clonotypes and omits some of them. The sample includes about 490,000 clones, about three quarters of them seen just once. The sequenced sample was PBMCs. The receptors stem from a woman between 40 and 50 years old in good health. Some clones in this sample may be carry-over from other donors' samples. Each CDR3 is given with its conserved first and last residue.

>14|TRBJ1-3|TRBV2
CASSEQDSGNTIYF
>15|TRBJ2-7|TRBV5-1
CASSLDPSGPYEQYF
>13|TRBJ2-1|TRBV29-1
CSVRRRLENEQFF
>17|TRBJ1-2|TRBV7-2
CASSLRQGISLYYGYTF
>15|TRBJ2-7|TRBV29-1
CSVEGRAGGSYEQYF
>14|TRBJ2-7|TRBV5-1
CASSLVAATYEQYF
>17|TRBJ2-7|TRBV9
CASSRRGGLDTGYEQYF
>12|TRBJ2-3|TRBV7-9
CASSPRRDTQYF
>14|TRBJ2-7|TRBV28
CASSPPGANYEQYF
>16|TRBJ2-4|TRBV7-8
CASSSLTRQAKNIQYF
>11|TRBJ2-3|TRBV27
CASSSLDTQYF
>14|TRBJ2-3|TRBV6-1
CASSTSAEADTQYF
>14|TRBJ2-5|TRBV6-1
CASSTGTGGETQYF
>15|TRBJ2-7|TRBV7-9
CASSPQTSGIREQYF
>16|TRBJ2-1|TRBV9
CASSPRTSGNYNEQFF
>13|TRBJ2-3|TRBV25-1
CASNPGITDTQYF
>15|TRBJ2-1|TRBV6-1
CASLIRLAGYNEQFF
>13|TRBJ2-7|TRBV7-9
CASSWDNSYEQYF
>18|TRBJ2-7|TRBV27
CASKKSGTGEGQTGEQYF
>14|TRBJ1-6|TRBV2
CASRLQGAGSPLHF
>14|TRBJ2-3|TRBV19
CASSLDRAADTQYF
>16|TRBJ2-1|TRBV5-1
CASSLAGGAGDNEQFF
>14|TRBJ2-2|TRBV14
CASSQVWSTGELFF
>13|TRBJ2-7|TRBV7-8
CASSLPTAYEQYF
>15|TRBJ1-1|TRBV30
CAWSVGGHMNTEAFF
>20|TRBJ2-6|TRBV19
CASSILGGVPLGSGANVLTF
>17|TRBJ1-5|TRBV4-2
CASSQELTGVSNQPQHF
>15|TRBJ1-6|TRBV10-3
CAISESGVLNSPLHF
>15|TRBJ1-1|TRBV11-2
CASSLGPSGNTEAFF
>16|TRBJ2-7|TRBV11-1
CASSLDTGTGGYEQYF
>15|TRBJ2-7|TRBV7-9
CASSPLAGGNYEQYF
>15|TRBJ2-1|TRBV10-3
CAISRDFNERNEQFF
>14|TRBJ1-1|TRBV2
CASTGTGMNTEAFF
>16|TRBJ1-2|TRBV19
CASSILDARNNYGYTF
>14|TRBJ1-4|TRBV19
CATRTDGLNEKLFF
>16|TRBJ1-2|TRBV12-5
CASGLDGGTEVYGYTF
>15|TRBJ1-2|TRBV4-1
CASSQAGQGNYGYTF
>15|TRBJ2-5|TRBV7-8
CASSLAITGFETQYF
>17|TRBJ1-5|TRBV19
CASSIMIRGPLNQPQHF
>15|TRBJ2-7|TRBV9
CASSEAGTGSYEQYF
>13|TRBJ1-2|TRBV5-1
CASSRDPGYGYTF
>15|TRBJ2-1|TRBV7-8
CASSLVPEAYNEQFF
>18|TRBJ1-4|TRBV7-9
CASSTNPIGREFNEKLFF
>13|TRBJ2-7|TRBV28
CASGQKSPYEQYF
>14|TRBJ1-4|TRBV19
CASSNRGRNEKLFF
>18|TRBJ2-7|TRBV19
CASTPGEGVQRVTYEQYF
>15|TRBJ1-4|TRBV25-1
CASSDAGRPNEKLFF
>15|TRBJ1-5|TRBV2
CASEDDSGGDQPQHF
>14|TRBJ2-6|TRBV19
CASSPGFGANVLTF
>12|TRBJ2-3|TRBV30
CASGISTDTQYF
>15|TRBJ2-3|TRBV30
CAWSARVSRTDTQYF
>14|TRBJ1-4|TRBV5-4
CASSLDRGSEKLFF
>12|TRBJ2-2|TRBV27
CASTSNTGELFF
>15|TRBJ1-5|TRBV7-9
CASSPDRGLNQPQHF
>15|TRBJ1-6|TRBV30
CAWSRRTDRNSPLHF